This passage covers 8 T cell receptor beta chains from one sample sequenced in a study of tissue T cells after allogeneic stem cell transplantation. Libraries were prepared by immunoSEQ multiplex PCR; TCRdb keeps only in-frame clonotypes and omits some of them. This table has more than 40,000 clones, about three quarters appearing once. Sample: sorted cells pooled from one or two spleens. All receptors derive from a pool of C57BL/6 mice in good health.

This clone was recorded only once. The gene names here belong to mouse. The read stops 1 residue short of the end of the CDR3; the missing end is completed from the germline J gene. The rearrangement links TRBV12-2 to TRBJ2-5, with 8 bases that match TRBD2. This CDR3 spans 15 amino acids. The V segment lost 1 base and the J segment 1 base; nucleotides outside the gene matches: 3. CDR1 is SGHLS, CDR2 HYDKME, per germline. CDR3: CASSLYWGYQDTQYF. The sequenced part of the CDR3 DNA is TGTGCCAGCTCTCTTTACTGGGGGTACCAAGACACCCAGTAC. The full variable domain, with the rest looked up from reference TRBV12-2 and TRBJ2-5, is NSGVVQSPRYIIKGKGERSILKCIPISGHLSVAWYQQTQGQELKFFIQHYDKMERDKGNLPSRFSVQQFDDYHSEMNMSALELEDSAVYFCASSLYWGYQDTQYFGPGTRLLVL.

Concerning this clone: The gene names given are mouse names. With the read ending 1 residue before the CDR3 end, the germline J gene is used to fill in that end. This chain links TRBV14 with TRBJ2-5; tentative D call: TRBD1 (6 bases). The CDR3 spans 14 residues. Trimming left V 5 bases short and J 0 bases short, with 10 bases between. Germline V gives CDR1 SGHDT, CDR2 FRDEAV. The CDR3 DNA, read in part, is TGTGCCAGCAGCCCAGGGGTCAACCAAGACACCCAGTAC. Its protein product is CASSPGVNQDTQY. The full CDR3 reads CASSPGVNQDTQYF. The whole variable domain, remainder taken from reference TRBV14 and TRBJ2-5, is EAGVTQSPRYAVLQEGQAVSFWCDPISGHDTLYWYQQPRDQGPQLLVYFRDEAVIDNSQLPSDRFSAVRPKGTNSTLKIQSAKQGDTATYLCASSPGVNQDTQYFGPGTRLLVL.

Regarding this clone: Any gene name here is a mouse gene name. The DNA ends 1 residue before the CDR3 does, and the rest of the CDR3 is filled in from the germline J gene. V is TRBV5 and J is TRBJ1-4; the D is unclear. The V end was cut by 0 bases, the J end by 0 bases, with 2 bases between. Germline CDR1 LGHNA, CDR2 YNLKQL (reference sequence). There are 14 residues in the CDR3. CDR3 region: CASSQEISNERLFF. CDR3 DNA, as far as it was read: TGTGCCAGCAGCCAAGAAATTTCCAACGAAAGATTATTT.

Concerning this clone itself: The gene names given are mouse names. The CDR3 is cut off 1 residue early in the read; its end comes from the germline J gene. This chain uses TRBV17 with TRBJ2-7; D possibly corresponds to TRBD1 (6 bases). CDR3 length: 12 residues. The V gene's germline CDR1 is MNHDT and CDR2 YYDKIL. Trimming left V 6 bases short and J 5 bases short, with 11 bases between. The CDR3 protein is CASRRPGDEQYF. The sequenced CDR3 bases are TGTGCTAGCAGAAGGCCAGGGGATGAACAGTAC.

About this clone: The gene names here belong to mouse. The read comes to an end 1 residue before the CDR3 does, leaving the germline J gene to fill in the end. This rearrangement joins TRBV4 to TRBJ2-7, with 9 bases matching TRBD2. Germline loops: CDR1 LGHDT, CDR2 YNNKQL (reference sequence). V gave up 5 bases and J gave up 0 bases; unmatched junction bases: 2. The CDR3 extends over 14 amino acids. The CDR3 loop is CASSPGLGSYEQYF. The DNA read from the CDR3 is TGTGCCAGCAGCCCGGGACTGGGCTCCTATGAACAGTAC.

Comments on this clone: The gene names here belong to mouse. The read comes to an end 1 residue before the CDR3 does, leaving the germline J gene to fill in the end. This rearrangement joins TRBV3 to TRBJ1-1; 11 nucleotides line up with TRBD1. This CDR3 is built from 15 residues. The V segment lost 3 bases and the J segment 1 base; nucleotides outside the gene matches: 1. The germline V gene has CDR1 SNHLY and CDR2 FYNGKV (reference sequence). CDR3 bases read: TGTGCCAGCAGCTTCGGGACAGGGGGGAACACAGAAGTCTTC. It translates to CASSFGTGGNTEVF. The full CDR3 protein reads CASSFGTGGNTEVFF. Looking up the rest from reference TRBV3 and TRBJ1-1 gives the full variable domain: GPKVLQIPSHQIIDMGQMVTLNCDPVSNHLYFYWYKQILGQQMEFLVNFYNGKVMEKSKLFKDQFSVERPDGSYFTLKIQPTALEDSAVYFCASSFGTGGNTEVFFGKGTRLTVV.

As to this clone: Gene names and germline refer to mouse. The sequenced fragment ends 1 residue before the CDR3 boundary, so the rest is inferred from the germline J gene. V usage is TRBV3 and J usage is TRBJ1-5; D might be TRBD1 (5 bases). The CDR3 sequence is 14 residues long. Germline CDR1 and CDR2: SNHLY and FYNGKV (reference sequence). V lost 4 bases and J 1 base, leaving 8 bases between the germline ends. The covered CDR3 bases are TGTGCCAGCAGCTCCAGGGAGAACAACCAGGCTCCGCTT. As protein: CASSSRENNQAPL. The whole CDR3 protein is CASSSRENNQAPLF. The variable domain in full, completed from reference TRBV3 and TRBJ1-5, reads GPKVLQIPSHQIIDMGQMVTLNCDPVSNHLYFYWYKQILGQQMEFLVNFYNGKVMEKSKLFKDQFSVERPDGSYFTLKIQPTALEDSAVYFCASSSRENNQAPLFGEGTRLSVL.

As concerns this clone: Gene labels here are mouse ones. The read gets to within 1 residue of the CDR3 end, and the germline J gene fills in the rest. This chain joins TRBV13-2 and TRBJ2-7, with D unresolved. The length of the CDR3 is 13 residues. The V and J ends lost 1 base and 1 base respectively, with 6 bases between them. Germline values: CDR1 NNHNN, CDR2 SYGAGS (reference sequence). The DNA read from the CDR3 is TGTGCCAGCGGTGATTTCTTTTCCTATGAACAGTAC. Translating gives CASGDFFSYEQY. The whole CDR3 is CASGDFFSYEQYF.